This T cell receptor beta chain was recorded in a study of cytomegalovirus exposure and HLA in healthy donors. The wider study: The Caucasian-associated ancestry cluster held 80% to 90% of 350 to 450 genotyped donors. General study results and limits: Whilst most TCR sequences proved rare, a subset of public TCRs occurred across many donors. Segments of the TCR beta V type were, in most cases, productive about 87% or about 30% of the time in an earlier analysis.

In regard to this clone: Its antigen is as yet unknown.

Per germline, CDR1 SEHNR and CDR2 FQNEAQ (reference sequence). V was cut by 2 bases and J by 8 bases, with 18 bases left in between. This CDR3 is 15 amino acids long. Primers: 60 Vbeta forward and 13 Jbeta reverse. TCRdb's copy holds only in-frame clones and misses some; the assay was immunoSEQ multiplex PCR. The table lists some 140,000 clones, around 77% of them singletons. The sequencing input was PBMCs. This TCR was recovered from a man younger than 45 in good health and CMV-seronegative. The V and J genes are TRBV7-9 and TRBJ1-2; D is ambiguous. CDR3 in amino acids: CASSLTAGAVRGYTF. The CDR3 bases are TGTGCCAGCAGCTTAACAGCGGGAGCCGTGAGAGGCTACACCTTC.